The 24 T cell receptor beta chains given below trace back to one sample, sequenced in a study of T cells in Graves' hyperthyroidism and ophthalmopathy. RNA transcripts provided the source from which TCR beta CDR3 regions were amplified. First-round RT-PCR of the TCR CDR3 relied on the HTBI primer set. TCRdb re-derived calls from the multiplex PCR reads in MiXCR, one entry per CDR3 protein. This sample has hundreds of thousands of distinct CDR3 sequences; about a third occur once, and the top ten carry roughly 31%. The sample was blood. The receptors come from a middle-aged woman with Graves' hyperthyroidism.

This clonotype was detected ten times or more. The chain recombines TRBV29-1 with TRBJ1-1, with D tentatively TRBD1 (5 bases). The CDR3 is 12 amino acids. V was clipped by 4 bases and J by 5 bases, with 11 bases between them. Germline lookup yields CDR1 SQVTM and CDR2 ANQGSEA. DNA of the CDR3: TGCAGCGTTGGCAGGGAGAGAACTGAAGCTTTCTTT. This sequence encodes CSVGRERTEAFF.

With respect to this clonotype: This could be a read error, since a much larger clone is one nucleotide away. The chain links TRBV29-1 to TRBJ1-2, with D perhaps matching TRBD1 (5 bases). Germline V gives CDR1 SQVTM, CDR2 ANQGSEA. The CDR3 contains 15 residues. CDR3 sequence: CSVPFQGEAYYGYAF. The CDR3 DNA follows: TGCAGCGTCCCATTCCAAGGGGAAGCCTACTATGGCTACGCCTTC.

This clonotype was recorded at least ten times. This chain uses TRBV19 with TRBJ2-7, with no clear D. From germline, CDR1 is LNHDA and CDR2 SQIVND (reference sequence). V dropped 6 bases and J dropped 5 bases, with 8 bases sitting between them. This CDR3 has 11 residues. The CDR3 DNA sequence: TGTGCCAGTAGGGGGTACGACGAGCAGTACTTC. Its protein product is CASRGYDEQYF.

The chain recombines TRBV7-9 with TRBJ1-2; 7 nucleotides agree with TRBD1. Germline V lookup: CDR1 SEHNR, CDR2 FQNEAQ (reference sequence). This CDR3 contains 13 residues. The CDR3 loop reads CASGQATPYGYTF. The CDR3, as DNA: TGTGCTTCAGGACAGGCTACGCCCTATGGCTACACCTTC.

V gene TRBV6-6 combines with J gene TRBJ1-1; D is uncertain. The length of the CDR3 is 14 residues. CDR1 MNHNY and CDR2 SVGAGI come from the germline V gene (reference sequence). The germline V and J ends were trimmed by 4 bases and 4 bases, with 13 bases remaining between them. The CDR3: CASSFGLSGTEAFF. CDR3 bases: TGTGCCAGCAGTTTTGGGTTGTCCGGCACTGAAGCTTTCTTT.

The V and J genes are TRBV27 and TRBJ2-2; TRBD2 is a possible D gene (6 bases). Trimming left V 2 bases short and J 5 bases short, with 12 bases between. This CDR3 region has 15 residues. CDR1 is MNHEY and CDR2 is SMNVEV in the germline V gene (reference sequence). The CDR3 DNA reads TGTGCCAGCAGTTTAAGTACTAGCCAAACCGGGGAGCTGTTTTTT. This gives the protein CASSLSTSQTGELFF.

This clonotype showed up many times. The rearrangement links TRBV20-1 to TRBJ2-5, with a weak D call TRBD2 (6 bases). The V and J ends lost 0 bases and 1 base respectively, with 12 bases between them. The CDR3 totals 15 residues. Per the germline V gene, CDR1 is DFQATT and CDR2 is SNEGSKA (reference sequence). This CDR3 reads CSARDGDWGQETQYF. The CDR3 bases are TGCAGTGCTAGAGATGGGGACTGGGGCCAAGAGACCCAGTACTTC.

V and J are TRBV29-1 and TRBJ1-1; no reliable D call. Trimming stripped 0 bases from V and 3 bases from J, with 8 bases between. The germline CDR1 and CDR2 sequences are SQVTM and ANQGSEA. This CDR3 has 13 residues. The CDR3 sequence: CSVEDPRDTEAFF. In DNA, the CDR3 is TGCAGCGTTGAAGATCCGCGGGACACTGAAGCTTTCTTT. The entire variable domain, with the rest obtained from reference TRBV29-1 and TRBJ1-1, is as follows: SAVISQKPSRDICQRGTSLTIQCQVDSQVTMMFWYRQQPGQSLTLIATANQGSEATYESGFVIDKFPISRPNLTFSTLTVSNMSPEDSSIYLCSVEDPRDTEAFFGQGTRLTVV.

The gene calls are TRBV10-1 and TRBJ1-1; D might be TRBD1 (5 bases). V dropped 4 bases and J dropped 1 base, with 13 bases sitting between them. In germline, CDR1 is WNHNN, CDR2 SYGVQD (reference sequence). This CDR3 is built from 15 residues. In DNA, the CDR3 is TGCGCCAGCAGTGCTCCGGGACGGTCGAACACTGAAGCTTTCTTT. This codes for CASSAPGRSNTEAFF.

Remarks on this clonotype: Possible read error: a much larger clone is one base away. The chain employs TRBV20-1 and TRBJ1-2; D remains ambiguous. This CDR3 has 15 amino acids. Germline CDR1 is DFQATT and CDR2 is SNEGSKA (reference sequence). The CDR3 nucleotides are TGCAGTGCTAGAGACCTACACGCTCCTTGGTATGGCCACACCTTC. This sequence encodes CSARDLHAPWYGHTF.

The chain uses TRBV19 and TRBJ1-2; no clear D gene. The CDR3 runs 13 residues. With 1 base removed from V and 6 bases from J, the gap between germline ends came to 9 bases. The germline V gene has CDR1 LNHDA and CDR2 SQIVND (reference sequence). Here the CDR3 DNA reads TGTGCCAGTAGTATAGTGGTGGGAGATGGCTACACCTTC. Protein sequence: CASSIVVGDGYTF.

The chain recombines TRBV29-1 with TRBJ1-3; D is unresolved. Germline values: CDR1 SQVTM, CDR2 ANQGSEA. V was pared by 3 bases and J by 3 bases, with 9 bases between. The CDR3 totals 13 residues. The CDR3 nucleotides are TGCAGCGTTGACGACGGGGATGGAAACACCATATATTTT. Amino acids: CSVDDGDGNTIYF.

V usage is TRBV12-3 or TRBV12-4 and J usage is TRBJ1-4, with a tentative D call TRBD1 (5 bases). The CDR3 sequence is 15 residues long. V was trimmed by 6 bases and J by 8 bases, leaving 19 bases between them. CDR3 region: CASRPLRGAGEKLFF. CDR3 bases: TGTGCCAGCAGGCCCCTTCGCGGGGCTGGAGAAAAACTGTTTTTT.

This clonotype has just a few counts. The chain combines TRBV10-2 with TRBJ1-4, with D tentatively TRBD1 (5 bases). The germline CDR1 and CDR2 sequences are WSHSY and SAAADI. The CDR3 runs to 14 residues. Between the trimmed V and J ends, which lost 6 bases and 2 bases, there was a span of 10 bases. CDR3 region: CASRARATNEKLFF. The CDR3 region has the DNA TGCGCCAGCAGGGCCAGGGCCACTAATGAAAAACTGTTTTTT.

This clonotype was seen many times. The rearrangement links TRBV24-1 to TRBJ1-1; D may be TRBD1 (5 bases). Germline V gene data show CDR1 as KGHDR and CDR2 as SFDVKD. The CDR3 is made up of 15 amino acids. Trimming shortened V by 4 bases and J by 0 bases, and 11 bases separated the two germline ends. For the CDR3, the DNA is TGTGCCACCAGTGACTCGACAGCTTTGAACACTGAAGCTTTCTTT. Protein product: CATSDSTALNTEAFF.

The CDR3 nucleotides are TGTGCCAGCAGTGAAACATTCCAGGGGATCTATGGCTACACCTTC. Encoded protein: CASSETFQGIYGYTF. The chain combines TRBV25-1 with TRBJ1-2, with D tentatively TRBD1 (6 bases). V lost 2 bases to trimming and J lost 4 bases, with 14 bases between them. The germline gives CDR1 MGHDK, CDR2 SYGVNS. The CDR3 covers 15 residues.

This clonotype was seen more than once but under ten times. The rearrangement uses TRBV15 and TRBJ1-3, with unresolved D. The V and J ends lost 6 bases and 0 bases respectively, with 15 bases between them. This CDR3 comprises 16 residues. Germline loops: CDR1 LNHNV, CDR2 YYDKDF (reference sequence). CDR3 coding DNA: TGTGCCACCAGTGTAACCACCGATCACTCTGGAAACACCATATATTTT. Residues: CATSVTTDHSGNTIYF. Looking up the rest from reference TRBV15 and TRBJ1-3 gives the full variable domain: DAMVIQNPRYQVTQFGKPVTLSCSQTLNHNVMYWYQQKSSQAPKLLFHYYDKDFNNEADTPDNFQSRRPNTSFCFLDIRSPGLGDTAMYLCATSVTTDHSGNTIYFGEGSWLTVV.

V and J are TRBV12-3 or TRBV12-4 and TRBJ2-6; 14 bases match TRBD2. This CDR3 is built from 19 residues. With V trimmed by 5 bases and J by 0 bases, 6 bases remained unmatched. The CDR3: CASSERLAGGGSGANVLTF. For the CDR3, the DNA is TGTGCCAGCAGTGAAAGACTAGCGGGAGGGGGCTCTGGGGCCAACGTCCTGACTTTC.

V and J are TRBV2 and TRBJ2-7; D tentatively reads TRBD1 or TRBD2 (6 bases each). Deletions cut 9 bases from V and 3 bases from J, with 15 bases between. Germline V gene lookup returns CDR1 SNHLY and CDR2 FYNNEI. This CDR3 has 13 residues. CDR3 protein: CASRQDYGYEQYF. The CDR3 DNA reads as TGTGCCAGTAGACAGGACTATGGCTACGAGCAGTACTTC.

Only a few counts were recorded for this clonotype. The chain uses TRBV7-8 and TRBJ2-7; D may be TRBD1 or TRBD2 (5 bases each). The closer fit of TRBJ2-1 to the DNA end suggests the J call may be wrong. Germline V gene data show CDR1 as SGHVS and CDR2 as FQNEAQ. The CDR3 is made up of 12 amino acids. The CDR3: CASSLAGREQFF. The CDR3 bases are TGTGCCAGCAGCTTAGCGGGACGGGAGCAGTTCTTC.

Details on this clonotype: A much larger clone lies one base from this, so it may be a read error. This chain uses TRBV2 with TRBJ2-2; D assignment may be TRBD1 or TRBD2 (6 bases each). Germline CDR1 is SNHLY and CDR2 is FYNNEI. The CDR3 contains 12 residues. V lost 8 bases and J 7 bases, leaving 11 bases between the germline ends. This CDR3 reads CASAQGGGELFF. The CDR3 bases are TGTGCCAGCGCACAGGGAGGCGGGGAGCTGTTTTTT.

This clonotype was picked up one time. The CDR3 coding sequence is TGTGCCATCCAGGGGACTGAAGCTTTCTTT. Translation: CAIQGTEAFF. The V gene is TRBV10-3, the J gene TRBJ1-1; D is possibly TRBD1 (6 bases). Trimming shortened V by 8 bases and J by 5 bases, and 6 bases separated the two germline ends. The CDR3 sequence is 10 residues long. Germline values: CDR1 ENHRY, CDR2 SYGVKD.

This clonotype was observed at least ten times. This chain uses TRBV10-3 with TRBJ2-1; 10 bases match TRBD1. The CDR3 has 14 amino acids. Germline values: CDR1 ENHRY, CDR2 SYGVKD. The V gene end was trimmed by 7 bases and the J gene end by 6 bases; junction bases not matched to a gene: 6. The CDR3 DNA is TGTGCCATCATGGGGACAGGGGTGGTCAATGAGCAGTTCTTC. Residues: CAIMGTGVVNEQFF.

This clonotype was found many times. This chain links TRBV10-3 with TRBJ1-4, with D perhaps matching TRBD1 (5 bases). The germline V gene encodes CDR1 ENHRY and CDR2 SYGVKD. The V and J ends lost 8 bases and 6 bases respectively, with 13 bases between them. This CDR3 region has 13 residues. As DNA, the CDR3 is TGTGCCATCGCCCAAGGGGAAGATGAAAAACTGTTTTTT. It encodes CAIAQGEDEKLFF.